These T cell receptor beta chains were read from a single sample in a study of shared clonotypes between healthy human individuals. Sequenced by immunoSEQ multiplex PCR; TCRdb stores in-frame clones only, minus some. The table records 450,000 to 500,000 clones, about 79% of them present only once. Material: PBMCs. These receptors all stem from a woman in her 40s in good health. Some clones in this sample may be carry-over from other donors' samples. The CDR3 runs from the conserved cysteine through the conserved F or W. D genes are given only for firm matches. The listing skips clone size in some rows; elsewhere it reads once, few, many or a size class.

-,TRBV11-2,-,16,TRBJ2-1,TGTGCCAGCAGCCCCCGCGGGTTGGGCTCCTACAATGAGCAGTTCTTC,CASSPRGLGSYNEQFF
-,TRBV9,-,12,TRBJ1-6,TGTGCCAGCAGCGTAGGGGGTTCACCCCTCCACTTT,CASSVGGSPLHF
TRBD2,TRBV7-3,few,15,TRBJ2-4,TGTGCCAGCAGCTCAGGAGCGGGGGAAAAAAACATTCAGTACTTC,CASSSGAGEKNIQYF
-,TRBV7-9,-,12,TRBJ2-7,TGTGCCAGCAGCCCCCCACTGGTCGGGCAGTACTTC,CASSPPLVGQYF
-,TRBV7-9,-,14,TRBJ2-7,TGTGCCAGCAGCGAACAAACAGGATGGTACGAGCAGTACTTC,CASSEQTGWYEQYF
TRBD2,TRBV5-4,-,15,TRBJ2-3,TGTGCCAGCAGCTTGACTAGCGGGCTCGTAGATACGCAGTATTTT,CASSLTSGLVDTQYF
TRBD1,TRBV11-1,-,14,TRBJ1-1,TGTGCCAGCAGCTCACGACAGGGGGGGACTGAAGCTTTCTTT,CASSSRQGGTEAFF
TRBD2,TRBV27,once,14,TRBJ2-7,TGTGCCAGCACCTCTAAGCGGGAGGTCTACGAGCAGTACTTC,CASTSKREVYEQYF
-,TRBV5-6,-,16,TRBJ2-3,TGTGCCAGCAGCTTGGTGGCGGGAAGGGTCACAGATACGCAGTATTTT,CASSLVAGRVTDTQYF
-,TRBV10-2,few,13,TRBJ1-3,TGCGCCAGCAGTGAGGAACGGTCCAACACCATATATTTT,CASSEERSNTIYF
TRBD2,TRBV2,-,15,TRBJ2-1,TGTGCCAGCGGAAGGACTAGCTCCTCCTACAATGAGCAGTTCTTC,CASGRTSSSYNEQFF
-,TRBV5-1,-,17,TRBJ1-5,TGCGCCAGCAGCGACGGACCGCACGGGAATAGCAATCAGCCCCAGCATTTT,CASSDGPHGNSNQPQHF
-,TRBV27,-,17,TRBJ1-1,TGTGCCAGCAGAACCCGGGACTTGGGAATCGGATACACTGAAGCTTTCTTT,CASRTRDLGIGYTEAFF
-,TRBV6-6,-,15,TRBJ1-2,TGTGCCAGCAGTTACCCGGGACGGGGAGTGGTCGGCTACACCTTC,CASSYPGRGVVGYTF
TRBD1,TRBV5-6,once,16,TRBJ1-4,TGTGCCAGCAGCTCCACACCGGGACAGCGTAATGAAAAACTGTTTTTT,CASSSTPGQRNEKLFF
-,TRBV10-2,many,12,TRBJ2-7,TGCGCCAGCACCGAGGGGTTGTACGAGCAGTACTTC,CASTEGLYEQYF
TRBD1,TRBV7-2,-,14,TRBJ2-7,TGTGCCAGCAGCCCGGACAGGGGTGCCTACGAGCAGTACTTC,CASSPDRGAYEQYF
TRBD1,TRBV18,-,16,TRBJ2-1,TGTGCCAGCTCACCTTTATTACAGGGGGCGGGAAATGAGCAGTTCTTC,CASSPLLQGAGNEQFF
-,TRBV14,-,17,TRBJ1-1,TGTGCCAGCAGCCCGAAGGTTCCGCGGGGAATGGGCCCTGAAGCTTTCTTT,CASSPKVPRGMGPEAFF
TRBD1,TRBV2,-,15,TRBJ1-2,TGTGCCAGCTGGGGGACAGCCGGCCCTAACTATGGCTACACCTTC,CASWGTAGPNYGYTF
-,TRBV6-6,-,12,TRBJ2-2,TGTGCCAGCAGTTACGGCGGCGGGGAGCTGTTTTTT,CASSYGGGELFF
TRBD1,TRBV5-1,-,16,TRBJ2-2,TGCGCCAGCAGCTTACAGGGGGCTGGGGACACCGGGGAGCTGTTTTTT,CASSLQGAGDTGELFF
-,TRBV2,-,14,TRBJ1-3,TGTGCCAGCAGCTCCGACAGCTCTGGAAACACCATATATTTT,CASSSDSSGNTIYF
TRBD1,TRBV19,once,14,TRBJ2-2,TGTGCCAGTAGTCTGGGACAGTCCACCGGGGAGCTGTTTTTT,CASSLGQSTGELFF
TRBD2,TRBV4-2,-,15,TRBJ2-7,TGTGCCAGCAGCCAAGACCTAGCGGGAGACTTCGAGCAGTACTTC,CASSQDLAGDFEQYF
-,TRBV5-1,-,14,TRBJ2-7,TGCGCCAGCAGCTTGGGACGGGAGCGATACGAGCAGTACTTC,CASSLGRERYEQYF
TRBD1,TRBV11-2,-,15,TRBJ2-7,TGTGCCAGCAGCTGGAGGACAGGGAATCCCTACGAGCAGTACTTC,CASSWRTGNPYEQYF
-,TRBV29-1,-,14,TRBJ1-1,TGCAGCGTTGACCTAACCCGGGGCGGGATTGAAGCTTTCTTT,CSVDLTRGGIEAFF
-,TRBV6-1,many,13,TRBJ1-1,TGTGCCAGCAGTGAAGGTGAGAACACTGAAGCTTTCTTT,CASSEGENTEAFF
TRBD1,TRBV7-9,-,14,TRBJ1-5,TGTGCCAGCAGCTCAACAGGGGGCAATCAGCCCCAGCATTTT,CASSSTGGNQPQHF
-,TRBV5-4,-,12,TRBJ2-7,TGTGCCAGCAGCTCCCCCTTGGAGGAGCAGTACTTC,CASSSPLEEQYF
TRBD1,TRBV10-1,-,15,TRBJ2-3,TGCGCCAGCAGAGGGACAGGGGCCCTCACAGATACGCAGTATTTT,CASRGTGALTDTQYF
-,TRBV20-1,-,11,TRBJ2-7,TGCAGTGCTAGAAGACTAACCGAGCAGTACTTC,CSARRLTEQYF
TRBD1,TRBV28,-,21,TRBJ1-5,TGTGCCAGCAGTTTAAACCTTGACAGGGGGCGATTCAGTTATAGCAATCAGCCCCAGCATTTT,CASSLNLDRGRFSYSNQPQHF
TRBD2,TRBV6-6,once,16,TRBJ2-3,TGTGCCAGCAGTGGGCTAGCGGGTCTTATCACAGATACGCAGTATTTT,CASSGLAGLITDTQYF
-,TRBV19,-,14,TRBJ2-7,TGTGCCAGTAGTCCCCGACGGGTTAAAGGCGAGCAGTACTTC,CASSPRRVKGEQYF
TRBD2,TRBV7-8,-,16,TRBJ2-1,TGTGCCAGCAGCGGGGCCTGGGTAGCGGGAGTGAGTGAGCAGTTCTTC,CASSGAWVAGVSEQFF
-,TRBV21-1,-,19,TRBJ2-1,TGTGCCAGCAGCAAAGGAGCTGGCCTAGCGCAGAGCTCCTACAATGAGCAGTTCTTC,CASSKGAGLAQSSYNEQFF
-,TRBV4-1,-,12,TRBJ2-1,TGCGCCAGCAGTCGTTATAGCAATGAGCAGTTCTTC,CASSRYSNEQFF
-,TRBV4-2,-,18,TRBJ1-3,TGTGCCAGCAGCCAAGACCCGGCCAGCCGGGGCTCTGGAAACACCATATATTTT,CASSQDPASRGSGNTIYF
TRBD2,TRBV18,-,15,TRBJ2-3,TGTGCCAGCTCACCACGGGCGGGAGTGGCAGATACGCAGTATTTT,CASSPRAGVADTQYF
TRBD2,TRBV7-2,-,15,TRBJ2-3,TGTGCCAGCAGCTTAGGGGCGGGAGTTACAGATACGCAGTATTTT,CASSLGAGVTDTQYF
TRBD2,TRBV7-2,-,16,TRBJ2-7,TGTGCCAGCAGCTTAACTTTAGCGGGATCTCTCGGCGAGCAGTACTTC,CASSLTLAGSLGEQYF
TRBD1,TRBV29-1,-,13,TRBJ1-1,TGCAGCTTCGGACAGGCAATGAACACTGAAGCTTTCTTT,CSFGQAMNTEAFF
-,TRBV7-3,-,13,TRBJ2-3,TGTGCCAGCAGCTTAATAAGGGGAGATACGCAGTATTTT,CASSLIRGDTQYF
TRBD1,TRBV9,-,15,TRBJ2-7,TGTGCCAGCAGCGCCGGGACAGTTTATGGGTACGAGCAGTACTTC,CASSAGTVYGYEQYF
-,TRBV19,-,18,TRBJ2-2,TGTGCCAGTAGTACCCTGCGGCTAGCGAACCAGAACACCGGGGAGCTGTTTTTT,CASSTLRLANQNTGELFF
TRBD1,TRBV6-5,once,12,TRBJ2-1,TGTGCCAGCAGTACGACAGGGGAAATTCAGTTCTTC,CASSTTGEIQFF
TRBD2,TRBV28,-,18,TRBJ2-1,TGTGCCAGCAGTTCTTTGATAGCGGGGCCCAGCTCCTACAATGAGCAGTTCTTC,CASSSLIAGPSSYNEQFF
-,TRBV28,-,16,TRBJ1-5,TGTGCCAGCAGTTCGGACATTCATGGGGGTTTCCAGCCCCAGCATTTT,CASSSDIHGGFQPQHF
-,TRBV6-6,once,14,TRBJ2-1,TGTGCCAGCAGTTATTTGGGCACCTACAATGAGCAGTTCTTC,CASSYLGTYNEQFF
-,TRBV28,-,13,TRBJ2-5,TGTGCCAGCAGTTTGCTAGCCCAAGAGACCCAGTACTTC,CASSLLAQETQYF
-,TRBV7-9,-,12,TRBJ2-1,TGTGCCAGCCCCAACCGGAAGGCTGAGCAGTTCTTC,CASPNRKAEQFF
-,TRBV19,-,13,TRBJ2-3,TGTGCCAGTGGTACCGGAAACACAGATACGCAGTATTTT,CASGTGNTDTQYF
-,TRBV2,-,14,TRBJ2-3,TGTGCCAGCAGTGACATTAGAGGGAGTGATACGCAGTATTTT,CASSDIRGSDTQYF
TRBD1,TRBV5-1,-,18,TRBJ2-3,TGCGCCAGCAGCTTGGCCGACAGGGAATTCCCTAGCACAGATACGCAGTATTTT,CASSLADREFPSTDTQYF
TRBD2,TRBV28,-,15,TRBJ2-3,TGTGCCAGCAGTCCTGGGACTAGCGGGAGAGATACGCAGTATTTT,CASSPGTSGRDTQYF
-,TRBV18,-,15,TRBJ2-2,TGTGCCAGCTCACCACGGACTTTGAACACCGGGGAGCTGTTTTTT,CASSPRTLNTGELFF
TRBD1,TRBV4-2,-,15,TRBJ2-3,TGTGCCAGCAGCCAAGGACAGGGGGTTACAGATACGCAGTATTTT,CASSQGQGVTDTQYF